This T cell receptor (beta chain) was retrieved from a study of OX40 agonist ivuxolimab in advanced cancers. Regarding the research as a whole: Ivuxolimab was an agonistic, fully human IgG2 monoclonal antibody directed against OX40 (CD134), a costimulatory receptor. Intravenous ivuxolimab was administered to patients every 2 weeks at six dose levels: 0.01, 0.1, 0.3, 1.5, 3 and 10 mg/kg. Of the 50 or so patients in dose escalation, about 20 had hepatocellular carcinoma, some 15 had melanoma, 9 had renal cell carcinoma and 9 had head and neck cancer. In the dose-escalation cohort, 82.7% of patients were male, and the mean age was around 60 years, with a range of roughly 23 to 85. Patients were allowed to have had prior anti-PD-1, anti-PD-L1 or anti-CTLA-4 therapy, and approximately 40% of the dose-escalation patients had been treated with checkpoint inhibitors. Partial responses were achieved by three dose-escalation patients, of whom one had hepatocellular carcinoma and two had cutaneous melanoma. The point of sequencing TCRbeta in the periphery was to test whether ivuxolimab changed TCR sequence diversity and drove clonal T-cell expansion. The paper covers the monotherapy dose-escalation part of the phase I ivuxolimab trial, which included N of about 50 patients. What the authors observed across the whole study: Partial responders in the 0.1-3.0 mg/kg groups had among the lowest normalized peripheral clonal expansion, especially among CD8+ T cells. The antigen specificity of the peripheral T cells that underwent clonal expansion was not determined. Low levels of normalized T-cell clonal expansion were also seen in some patients who did not respond. At doses from 0.1 to 3.0 mg/kg, clonal expansion was seen in both CD4+ and CD8+ blood T cells between baseline and week 6. After ivuxolimab, expanded clones were on average more numerous among CD8+ T cells than among CD4+ T cells.

Genomic DNA was extracted from sorted cells for sequencing of the TCRbeta CDR3 region. The immunoSEQ Assay was used for sequencing of TCRbeta CDR3 regions. In TCRdb, the immuneACCESS table is reduced to in-frame sequences with V and J assigned. These tables do not hold every clone; where another copy was compared, an unresolved V gene accounts for under half, and the others remain unexplained. In all, the sample holds under 95,000 clones, and more than 75% of those were seen once. The top ten clones comprise 2.5% to 3% of the sample. Concerning this clone: Its antigen remains unidentified. Base qualities are not recorded, but no much larger clone differs from it by a single base.

Patients with autoimmune disease history or receiving systemic immunosuppression were excluded from the trial. Peripheral blood for TCR sequencing was collected from all dose cohorts at baseline, on cycle 4 day 1, and on cycle 7 day 1. Samples came from an open-label, multicenter, first-in-human phase I dose-escalation trial of ivuxolimab. The trial enrolled adults with locally advanced or metastatic head and neck squamous cell, hepatocellular, melanoma or renal cell carcinoma. Before TCR sequencing, CD4+ and CD8+ T cells were separately sorted from peripheral blood. The germline V gene supplies CDR1 SGDLS and CDR2 YYNGEE. The CDR3 has 14 amino acids, counting the end cysteine and phenylalanine. This entry keeps only the CDR3 DNA: 42 bases, framed from base 1. V is shortened by 0 bases, J by 5 bases, and the region joining them spans 11 bases.

This clonotype was sampled from an adult with an advanced solid tumor such as melanoma, head and neck, liver or kidney cancer. Sequenced material: CD4+ or CD8+ T cells sorted from blood, taken in a trial of the OX40 agonist ivuxolimab. The chain is encoded by TRBV9 joined to TRBJ1-2, with the D gene not confidently named. CDR3 loop: CASSVDAGAYGYTF. At the DNA level, the sequence is TGTGCCAGCAGCGTAGACGCAGGAGCGTATGGCTACACCTTC.